This T cell receptor beta chain was captured in a study of CD8+ T cells in alopecia areata. Study-level results: Scalp lesions, especially in alopecia totalis/universalis, had higher clonality than normal scalp. Researchers reported that TCR sharing among patients proved less clear than in mice, possibly HLA-linked.

Peripheral blood, together with lesional scalp punch biopsies, was collected from alopecia areata patients. Sorted populations comprised CD4+ and CD8+ T cells obtained from PBMCs. As the sequencing template, cDNA was produced by extracting RNA and reverse transcribing it. The repertoire was sequenced with immunoSEQ multiplex PCR; TCRdb's copy has only in-frame clones and lacks some. The data contain about 30,000 clones, less than 75% of them singletons. On this clone itself: Its matching antigen is unknown.

The specimen sequenced was NKG2D-high CD8+ T cells sorted from blood. This TCR derives from a human donor with alopecia areata.

This chain's CDR3 is CASSHLQATYEQYF. The DNA for the CDR3 is TGTGCCAGCAGTCATTTACAGGCGACCTACGAGCAGTACTTC. The chain carries TRBV7-9 and TRBJ2-7; the D gene is possibly TRBD1 (5 bases). CDR1 and CDR2 (germline): SEHNR, FQNEAQ (reference sequence). The CDR3 runs 14 residues. The V gene lost 6 bases and the J gene lost 2 bases, with 14 bases spanning the gap.